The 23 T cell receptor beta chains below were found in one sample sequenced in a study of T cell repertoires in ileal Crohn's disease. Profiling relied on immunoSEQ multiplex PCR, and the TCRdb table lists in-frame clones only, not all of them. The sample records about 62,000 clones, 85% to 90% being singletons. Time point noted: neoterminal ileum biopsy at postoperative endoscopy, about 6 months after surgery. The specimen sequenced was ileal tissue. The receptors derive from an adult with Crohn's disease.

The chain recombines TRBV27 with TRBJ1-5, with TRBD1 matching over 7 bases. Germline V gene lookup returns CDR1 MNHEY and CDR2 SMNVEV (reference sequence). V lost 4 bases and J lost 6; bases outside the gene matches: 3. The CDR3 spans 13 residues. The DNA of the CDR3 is TGTGCCAGCAGTTCTCCAGGGGGTCAGCCCCAGCATTTT. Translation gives CASSSPGGQPQHF.

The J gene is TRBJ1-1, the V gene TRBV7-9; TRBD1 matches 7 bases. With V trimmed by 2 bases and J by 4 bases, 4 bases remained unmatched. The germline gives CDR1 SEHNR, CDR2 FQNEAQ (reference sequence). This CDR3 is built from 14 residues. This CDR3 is CASSLRQGSTEAFF. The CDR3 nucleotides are TGTGCCAGCAGCTTACGACAGGGTAGCACTGAAGCTTTCTTT.

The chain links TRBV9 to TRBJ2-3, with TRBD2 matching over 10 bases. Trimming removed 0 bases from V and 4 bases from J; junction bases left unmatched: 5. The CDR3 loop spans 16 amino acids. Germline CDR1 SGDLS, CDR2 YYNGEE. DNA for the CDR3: TGTGCCAGCAGCGTAGACAGCGGGAGGGTCCCAGATACGCAGTATTTT. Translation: CASSVDSGRVPDTQYF.

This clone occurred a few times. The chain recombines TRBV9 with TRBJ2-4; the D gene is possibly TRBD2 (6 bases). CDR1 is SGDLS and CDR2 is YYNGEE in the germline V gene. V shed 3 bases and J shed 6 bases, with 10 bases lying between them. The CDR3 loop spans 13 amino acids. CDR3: CASSAGGANIQYF. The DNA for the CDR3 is TGTGCCAGCAGCGCCGGGGGAGCAAACATTCAGTACTTC.

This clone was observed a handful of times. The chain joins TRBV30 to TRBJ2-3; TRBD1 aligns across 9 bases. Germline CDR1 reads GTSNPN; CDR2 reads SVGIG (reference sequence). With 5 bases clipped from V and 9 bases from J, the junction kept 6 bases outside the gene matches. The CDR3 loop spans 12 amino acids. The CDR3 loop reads CAWAGTGWTQYF. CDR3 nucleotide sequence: TGTGCCTGGGCCGGGACAGGGTGGACGCAGTATTTT.

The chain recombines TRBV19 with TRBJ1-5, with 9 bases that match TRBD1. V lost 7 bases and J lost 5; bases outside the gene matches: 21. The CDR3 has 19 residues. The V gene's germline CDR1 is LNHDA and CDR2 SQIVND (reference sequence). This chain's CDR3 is CASNPPLRGTGKVYQPQHF. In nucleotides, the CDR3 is TGTGCCAGTAATCCCCCCCTAAGGGGGACAGGGAAGGTTTATCAGCCCCAGCATTTT.

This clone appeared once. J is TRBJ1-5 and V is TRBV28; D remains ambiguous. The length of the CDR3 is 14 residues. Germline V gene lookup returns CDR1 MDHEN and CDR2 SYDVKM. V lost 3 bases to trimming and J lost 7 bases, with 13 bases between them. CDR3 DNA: TGTGCCAGCAGTTTTCGGCAGAGGGCACAGCCCCAGCATTTT. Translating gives CASSFRQRAQPQHF. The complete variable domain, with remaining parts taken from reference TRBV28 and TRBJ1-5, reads DVKVTQSSRYLVKRTGEKVFLECVQDMDHENMFWYRQDPGLGLRLIYFSYDVKMKEKGDIPEGYSVSREKKERFSLILESASTNQTSMYLCASSFRQRAQPQHFGDGTRLSIL.

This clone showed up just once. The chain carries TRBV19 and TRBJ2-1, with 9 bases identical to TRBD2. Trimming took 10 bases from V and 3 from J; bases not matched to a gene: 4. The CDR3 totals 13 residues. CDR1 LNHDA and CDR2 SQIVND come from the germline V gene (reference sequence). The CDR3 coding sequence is TGTGCCACCCTGACTAGCGGCTACAATGAGCAGTTCTTC. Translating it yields CATLTSGYNEQFF.

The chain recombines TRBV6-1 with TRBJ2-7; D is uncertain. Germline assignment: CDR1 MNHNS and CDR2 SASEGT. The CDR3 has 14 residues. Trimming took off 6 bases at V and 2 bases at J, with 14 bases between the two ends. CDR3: CASSLARGAYEQYF. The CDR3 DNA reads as TGTGCCAGCAGCTTAGCCCGAGGTGCCTACGAGCAGTACTTC.

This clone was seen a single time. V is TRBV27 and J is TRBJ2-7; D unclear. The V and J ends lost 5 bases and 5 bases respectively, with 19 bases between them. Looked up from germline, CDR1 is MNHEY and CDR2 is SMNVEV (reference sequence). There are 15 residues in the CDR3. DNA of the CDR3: TGTGCCAGCAGTCCCGAGACACAACGCGCCCACGAGCAGTACTTC. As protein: CASSPETQRAHEQYF.

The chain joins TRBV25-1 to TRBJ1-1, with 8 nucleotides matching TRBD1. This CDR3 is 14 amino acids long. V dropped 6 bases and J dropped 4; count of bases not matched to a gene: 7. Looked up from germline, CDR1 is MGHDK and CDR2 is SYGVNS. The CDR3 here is CASRPDRGGTEAFF. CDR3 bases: TGTGCCAGCAGACCCGACAGGGGTGGCACTGAAGCTTTCTTT.

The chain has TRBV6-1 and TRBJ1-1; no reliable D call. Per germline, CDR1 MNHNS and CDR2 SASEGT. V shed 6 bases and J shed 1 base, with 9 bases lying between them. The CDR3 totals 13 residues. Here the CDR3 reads CASRRVENTEAFF. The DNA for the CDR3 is TGTGCCAGCAGGAGGGTGGAGAACACTGAAGCTTTCTTT.

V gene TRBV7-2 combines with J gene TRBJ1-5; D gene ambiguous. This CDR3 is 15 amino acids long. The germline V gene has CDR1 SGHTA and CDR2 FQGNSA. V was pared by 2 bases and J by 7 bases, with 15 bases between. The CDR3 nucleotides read TGTGCCAGCAGCTTAATCGTCAGTGAGGGACAGCCCCAGCATTTT. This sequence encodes CASSLIVSEGQPQHF.

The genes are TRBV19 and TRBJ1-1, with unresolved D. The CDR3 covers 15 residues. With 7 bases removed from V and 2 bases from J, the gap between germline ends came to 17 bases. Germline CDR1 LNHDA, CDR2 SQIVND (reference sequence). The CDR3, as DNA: TGTGCCAGTACCGAGGTCCTCATCAGAAACACTGAAGCTTTCTTT. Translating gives CASTEVLIRNTEAFF.

In DNA, the CDR3 is TGTGCCAGCGGGGGCGGGGGGGCTGAGACCCAGTACTTC. Translated: CASGGGGAETQYF. This rearrangement joins TRBV2 to TRBJ2-5; 9 bases are a match to TRBD2. The CDR3 is made up of 13 amino acids. After removal of 8 bases from V and 5 bases from J, the junction contained 6 bases not matched to a gene. CDR1 is SNHLY and CDR2 is FYNNEI in the germline V gene.

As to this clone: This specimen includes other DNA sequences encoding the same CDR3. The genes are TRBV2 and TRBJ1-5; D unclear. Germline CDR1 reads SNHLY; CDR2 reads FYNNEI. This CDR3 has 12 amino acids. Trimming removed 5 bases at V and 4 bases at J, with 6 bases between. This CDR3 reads CASSKQNQPQHF. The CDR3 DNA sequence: TGTGCCAGCAGTAAGCAAAATCAGCCCCAGCATTTT.

CDR3 DNA: TGTGCCACCAGAAGTGGGGCGAACAGGGTAACCGCTGAAGCTTTCTTT. Protein sequence: CATRSGANRVTAEAFF. The chain links TRBV15 to TRBJ1-1, with D maybe TRBD1 (6 bases). CDR1 is LNHNV and CDR2 is YYDKDF in the germline V gene (reference sequence). The length of the CDR3 is 16 residues. V gave up 6 bases and J gave up 6 bases, with 23 bases separating them. The full variable domain, in which reference TRBV15 and TRBJ1-1 provide the parts outside the CDR3, is DAMVIQNPRYQVTQFGKPVTLSCSQTLNHNVMYWYQQKSSQAPKLLFHYYDKDFNNEADTPDNFQSRRPNTSFCFLDIRSPGLGDTAMYLCATRSGANRVTAEAFFGQGTRLTVV.

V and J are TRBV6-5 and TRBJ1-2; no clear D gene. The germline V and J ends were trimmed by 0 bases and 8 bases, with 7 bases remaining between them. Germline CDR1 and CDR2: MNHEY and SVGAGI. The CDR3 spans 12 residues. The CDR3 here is CASSYSSGGYTF. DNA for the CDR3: TGTGCCAGCAGTTACTCGAGCGGGGGCTACACCTTC.

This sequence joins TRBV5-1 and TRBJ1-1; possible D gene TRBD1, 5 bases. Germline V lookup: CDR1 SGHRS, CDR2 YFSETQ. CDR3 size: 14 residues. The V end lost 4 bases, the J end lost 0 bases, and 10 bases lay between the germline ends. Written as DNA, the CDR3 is TGCGCCAGCAGCCAGACAGAAATGAACACTGAAGCTTTCTTT. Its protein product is CASSQTEMNTEAFF.

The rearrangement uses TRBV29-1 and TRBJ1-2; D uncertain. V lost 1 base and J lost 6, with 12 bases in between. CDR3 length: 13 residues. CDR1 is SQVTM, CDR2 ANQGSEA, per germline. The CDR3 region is CSVEGYGSDGYTF. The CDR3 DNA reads TGCAGCGTTGAAGGCTACGGGTCGGATGGCTACACCTTC.

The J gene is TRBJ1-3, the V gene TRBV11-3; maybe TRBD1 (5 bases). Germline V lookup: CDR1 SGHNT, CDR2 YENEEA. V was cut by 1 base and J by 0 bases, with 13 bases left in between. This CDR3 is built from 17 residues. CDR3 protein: CASSLGKGVYSGNTIYF. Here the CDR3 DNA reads TGTGCCAGCAGCTTAGGCAAAGGGGTGTACTCTGGAAACACCATATATTTT.

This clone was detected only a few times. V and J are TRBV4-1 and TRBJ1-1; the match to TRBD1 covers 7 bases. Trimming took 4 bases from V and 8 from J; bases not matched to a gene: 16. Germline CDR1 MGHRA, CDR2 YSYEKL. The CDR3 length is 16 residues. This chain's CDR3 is CASSLQFGQAKLEAFF. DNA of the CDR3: TGCGCCAGCAGCCTCCAATTTGGACAGGCAAAACTGGAAGCTTTCTTT.

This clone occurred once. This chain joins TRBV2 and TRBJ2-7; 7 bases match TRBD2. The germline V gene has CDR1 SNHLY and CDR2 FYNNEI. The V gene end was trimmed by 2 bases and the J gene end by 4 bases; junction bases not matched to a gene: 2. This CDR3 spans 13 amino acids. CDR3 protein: CASSEWGGYEQYV. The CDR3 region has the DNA TGTGCCAGCAGTGAATGGGGGGGATACGAGCAGTACGTC.